This TCR beta chain stems from a study of neurological immune-mediated disorders. Time point: longitudinal time-point 3. This clonotype was counted at least ten times. MiXCR, run by TCRdb on the 5' RACE reads, gives a single entry per CDR3 protein. The table lists approximately 45,000 distinct CDR3 sequences, roughly 14% of them singletons. Germline CDR1 and CDR2: MDHEN and SYDVKM. CDR3 size: 16 residues. The V and J ends lost 5 bases and 4 bases respectively, with 15 bases between them. This chain joins TRBV28 and TRBJ1-6; D unclear. Sequencing was done on a sample of PBMCs. This TCR was recovered from a man under 40 in good health. DNA for the CDR3: TGTGCCAGCAGTCTCTATGGACGGCCTTATAATTCACCCCTCCACTTT. This translates into CASSLYGRPYNSPLHF.